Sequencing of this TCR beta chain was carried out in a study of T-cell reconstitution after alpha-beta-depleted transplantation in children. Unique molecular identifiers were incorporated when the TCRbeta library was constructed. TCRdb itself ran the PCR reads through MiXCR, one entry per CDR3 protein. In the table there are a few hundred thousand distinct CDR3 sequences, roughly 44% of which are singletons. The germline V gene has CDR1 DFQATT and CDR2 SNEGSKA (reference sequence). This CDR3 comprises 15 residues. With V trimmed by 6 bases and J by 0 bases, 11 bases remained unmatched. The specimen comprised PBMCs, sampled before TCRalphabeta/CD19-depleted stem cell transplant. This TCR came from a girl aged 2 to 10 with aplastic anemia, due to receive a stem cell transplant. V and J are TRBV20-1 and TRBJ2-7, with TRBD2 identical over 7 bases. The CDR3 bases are TGCAGTGCCACGAATCCGCGGGGGAGCTCCTACGAGCAGTACTTC. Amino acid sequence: CSATNPRGSSYEQYF.